This entry describes one T cell receptor (beta chain). The antigen this receptor binds is unknown. No base qualities exist here, and no much larger clone lies one base off it. CDR1 and CDR2 are read off the germline V gene as MNHNS and SASEGT. Including cysteine and phenylalanine, the CDR3 has 15 amino acids. The kept DNA is CDR3 alone, 45 bases in frame from the first base. V lost 2 bases and J lost 1 base; the stretch between them is 9 bases long. Libraries were prepared through the immunoSEQ multiplex PCR assay. TCRdb re-hosts the immuneACCESS table, in-frame sequences only. Its copies lack some clones; in the studies checked, an unresolved V gene accounts for under half of them, and the cause for the rest is not known. This sample is represented by roughly 79,000 clones; 96% of them were singletons. The ten most abundant clones make up about 0.36% of the sample. The data belong to a study of technical replicates of blood from several donors (dated 2017 in TCRdb).

This clonotype originated in a human donor in good health. The V and J genes are TRBV6-1 and TRBJ1-5; TRBD1 could be the D gene, as 5 bases match. Sequenced: T cells isolated from PBMCs. DNA sequence: TGTGCCAGCAGTGAATGGCAGGGAAGCAATCAGCCCCAGCATTTT. It translates to CASSEWQGSNQPQHF.